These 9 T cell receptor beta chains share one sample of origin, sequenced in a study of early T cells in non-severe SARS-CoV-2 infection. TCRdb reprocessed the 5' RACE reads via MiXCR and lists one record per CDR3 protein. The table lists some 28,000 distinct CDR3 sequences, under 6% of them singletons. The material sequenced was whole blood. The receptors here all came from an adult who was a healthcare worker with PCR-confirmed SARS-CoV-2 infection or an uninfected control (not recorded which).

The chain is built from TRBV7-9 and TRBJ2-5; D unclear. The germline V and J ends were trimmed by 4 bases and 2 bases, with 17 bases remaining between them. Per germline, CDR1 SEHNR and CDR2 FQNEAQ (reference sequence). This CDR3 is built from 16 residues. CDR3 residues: CASSWPQAGGQETQYF. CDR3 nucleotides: TGTGCCAGCAGCTGGCCCCAGGCAGGCGGACAAGAGACCCAGTACTTC.

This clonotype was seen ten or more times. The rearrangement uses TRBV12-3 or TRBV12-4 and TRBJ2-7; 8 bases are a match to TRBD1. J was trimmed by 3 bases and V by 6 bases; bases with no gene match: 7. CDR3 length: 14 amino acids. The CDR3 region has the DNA TGTGCCAGCAGCCCCGGGACAGGACTCTACGAGCAGTACTTC. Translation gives CASSPGTGLYEQYF.

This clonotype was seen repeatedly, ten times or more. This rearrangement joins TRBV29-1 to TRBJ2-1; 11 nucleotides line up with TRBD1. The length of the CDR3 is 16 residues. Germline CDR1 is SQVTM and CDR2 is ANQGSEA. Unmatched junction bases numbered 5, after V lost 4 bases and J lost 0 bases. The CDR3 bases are TGCAGCGTTGGGGGACAGGGGGTAAGCTCCTACAATGAGCAGTTCTTC. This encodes CSVGGQGVSSYNEQFF.

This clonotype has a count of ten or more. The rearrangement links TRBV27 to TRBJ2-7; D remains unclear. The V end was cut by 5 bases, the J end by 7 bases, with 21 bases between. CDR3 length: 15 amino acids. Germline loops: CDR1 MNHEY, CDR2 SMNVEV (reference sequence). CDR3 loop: CASSRAMGPAIEQYF. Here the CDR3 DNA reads TGTGCCAGCAGTAGAGCTATGGGCCCTGCCATTGAGCAGTACTTC.

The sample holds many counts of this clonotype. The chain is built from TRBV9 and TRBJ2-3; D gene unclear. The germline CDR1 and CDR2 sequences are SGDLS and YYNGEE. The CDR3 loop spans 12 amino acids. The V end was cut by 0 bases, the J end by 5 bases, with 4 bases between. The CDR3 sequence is CASSVVRDTQYF. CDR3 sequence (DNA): TGTGCCAGCAGCGTAGTGAGAGATACGCAGTATTTT.

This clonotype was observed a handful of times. CDR3 region: CASRPPQGGIGRYTF. Written as DNA, the CDR3 is TGTGCCAGCAGACCCCCGCAGGGGGGAATAGGTCGCTACACCTTC. This chain links TRBV6-6 with TRBJ1-2; 7 bases map to TRBD1. CDR1 and CDR2 (germline): MNHNY, SVGAGI (reference sequence). The CDR3 has 15 residues. J lost 9 bases, V lost 6 bases, and 16 bases had no gene match.

The CDR3 DNA sequence: TGCAGCGTTAGGGAGGGCGCAGAGACCCAGTACTTC. Amino acids: CSVREGAETQYF. The chain combines TRBV29-1 with TRBJ2-5; 7 positions agree with TRBD2. Germline V lookup: CDR1 SQVTM, CDR2 ANQGSEA. The J segment lost 4 bases and the V segment lost 5 bases, leaving 4 bases of the junction unmatched. This CDR3 spans 12 amino acids.

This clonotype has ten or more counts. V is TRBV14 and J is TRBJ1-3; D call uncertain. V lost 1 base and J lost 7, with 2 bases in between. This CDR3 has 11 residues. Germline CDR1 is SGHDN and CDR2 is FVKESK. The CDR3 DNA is TGTGCCAGCAGCCAAGTCAACACCATATATTTT. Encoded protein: CASSQVNTIYF. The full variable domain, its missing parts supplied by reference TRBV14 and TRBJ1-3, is EAGVTQFPSHSVIEKGQTVTLRCDPISGHDNLYWYRRVMGKEIKFLLHFVKESKQDESGMPNNRFLAERTGGTYSTLKVQPAELEDSGVYFCASSQVNTIYFGEGSWLTVV.

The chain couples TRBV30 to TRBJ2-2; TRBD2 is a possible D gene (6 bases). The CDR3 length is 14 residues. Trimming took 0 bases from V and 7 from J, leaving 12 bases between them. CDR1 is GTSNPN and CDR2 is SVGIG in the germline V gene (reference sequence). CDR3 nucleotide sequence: TGTGCCTGGAGTGTACTTCGGGGGAACGGGGAGCTGTTTTTT. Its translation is CAWSVLRGNGELFF. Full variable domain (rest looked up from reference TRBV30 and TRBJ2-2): SQTIHQWPATLVQPVGSPLSLECTVEGTSNPNLYWYRQAAGRGLQLLFYSVGIGQISSEVPQNLSASRPQDRQFILSSKKLLLSDSGFYLCAWSVLRGNGELFFGEGSRLTVL.